This is a list of T cell receptor beta chains from one sample in a study of neurological immune-mediated disorders. MiXCR, applied by TCRdb to the 5' RACE reads, yields one record per CDR3 protein. The sample has about 59,000 distinct CDR3 sequences; roughly 3.5% are singletons. Sequencing was done on a sample of PBMCs. The receptors originated from a woman younger than 45 with multiple sclerosis. Both conserved end residues are part of each CDR3. The order of the fields is CDR3 protein, CDR3 DNA, J gene, clone size, D gene, V gene. A D gene is named only where the DNA matches it firmly. Clone size is given for some rows only: seen once, a few or many times, or a class if the clone is expanded.

CASSGLPTPKKIQYF,TGTGCCAGTAGTGGCCTTCCAACACCCAAAAAAATTCAGTACTTC,TRBJ2-4,.,.,TRBV19
CASGQGAGTQYF,TGTGCCAGTGGTCAGGGGGCGGGGACGCAGTATTTT,TRBJ2-3,few,TRBD1,TRBV19
CSAAGGREQFF,TGCAGTGCTGCGGGGGGCCGGGAGCAGTTCTTC,TRBJ2-1,many,TRBD2,TRBV20-1
CASRRGGDQETQYF,TGTGCCAGCAGGCGGGGGGGGGACCAAGAGACCCAGTACTTC,TRBJ2-5,many,TRBD2,TRBV12-3/TRBV12-4
CSASGTGDYGYTF,TGCAGTGCTTCTGGGACAGGCGACTATGGCTACACCTTC,TRBJ1-2,many,TRBD1,TRBV20-1
CSAWGEADTQYF,TGCAGTGCATGGGGGGAGGCAGATACGCAGTATTTT,TRBJ2-3,.,.,TRBV20-1
CSFRPYTDTQYF,TGCAGCTTCAGGCCTTACACAGATACGCAGTATTTT,TRBJ2-3,many,.,TRBV29-1
CASSPQGARGNTIYF,TGTGCCAGCTCACCCCAGGGAGCGAGAGGAAACACCATATATTTT,TRBJ1-3,.,.,TRBV18
CASSLGRGNTGELFF,TGCGCCAGCAGCTTGGGACGCGGGAACACCGGGGAGCTGTTTTTT,TRBJ2-2,many,.,TRBV5-1
CSARQQGRRTNEKLFF,TGCAGTGCTAGACAACAGGGGAGACGAACTAATGAAAAACTGTTTTTT,TRBJ1-4,many,TRBD1,TRBV20-1
CASSIFYGGYQETQYF,TGTGCCAGCAGCATTTTTTACGGGGGGTACCAAGAGACCCAGTACTTC,TRBJ2-5,many,TRBD2,TRBV7-7
CSVGDRGGYKNIQYF,TGCAGCGTTGGCGACAGGGGCGGCTACAAAAACATTCAGTACTTC,TRBJ2-4,many,TRBD1,TRBV29-1
CASRNSGKWETQYF,TGTGCCAGCAGGAATAGCGGGAAATGGGAGACCCAGTACTTC,TRBJ2-5,many,TRBD2,TRBV6-5
CASSRTSEATGELFF,TGTGCCAGCAGCAGGACTAGCGAAGCCACCGGGGAGCTGTTTTTT,TRBJ2-2,many,TRBD2,TRBV7-9
CSAAAGGPVREQFF,TGCAGTGCTGCAGCGGGAGGGCCGGTGCGTGAGCAGTTCTTC,TRBJ2-1,few,TRBD2,TRBV20-1